In its sample, the clone carrying this T cell receptor (beta chain) was seen a few times. Its specificity is unknown. CDR3 length: 15 residues. Unmatched junction bases numbered 8, after V lost 5 bases and J lost 4 bases. The germline CDR1 and CDR2 sequences are SEHNR and FQNEAQ (reference sequence). The source of the sample is a study of T cell repertoires in cytomegalovirus infection. The overall study: Public TCR beta signatures indicated both CMV infection and matching HLA type. Study findings and constraints: Within the response measured ex vivo, HLA-C-restricted CMV-specific TCR beta clonotypes were dominant.

From the reads, TCRdb called clonotypes with MiXCR, one entry per CDR3 protein. The table includes hundreds of thousands of distinct CDR3 sequences, less than 40% detected once. The TCR comes from a human donor in good health (CMV status not recorded). Some clones in this sample may be carry-over from other donors' samples. The rearrangement links TRBV7-9 to TRBJ1-1; 9 bases map to TRBD1. The sample was PBMCs. The CDR3 loop is CASSGGTGYGTEAFF. The CDR3, as DNA: TGTGCCAGCAGCGGGGGGACAGGGTATGGCACTGAAGCTTTCTTT.